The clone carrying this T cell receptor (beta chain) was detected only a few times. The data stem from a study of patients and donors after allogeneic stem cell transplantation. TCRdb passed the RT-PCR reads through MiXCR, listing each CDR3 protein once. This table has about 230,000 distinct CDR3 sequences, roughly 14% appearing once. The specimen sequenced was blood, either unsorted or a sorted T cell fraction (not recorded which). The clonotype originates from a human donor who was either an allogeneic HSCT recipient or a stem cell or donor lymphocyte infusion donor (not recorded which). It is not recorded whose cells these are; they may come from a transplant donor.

In DNA, the CDR3 is TGCGCCAGCAGCTTGGCCTCTTTAACAGCCGTTAAAGATACGCAGTATTTT. It encodes CASSLASLTAVKDTQYF. The chain is built from TRBV5-1 and TRBJ2-3; D gene uncertain. The CDR3 spans 17 residues. Germline V gene data show CDR1 as SGHRS and CDR2 as YFSETQ. V shed 0 bases and J shed 5 bases, with 19 bases lying between them.